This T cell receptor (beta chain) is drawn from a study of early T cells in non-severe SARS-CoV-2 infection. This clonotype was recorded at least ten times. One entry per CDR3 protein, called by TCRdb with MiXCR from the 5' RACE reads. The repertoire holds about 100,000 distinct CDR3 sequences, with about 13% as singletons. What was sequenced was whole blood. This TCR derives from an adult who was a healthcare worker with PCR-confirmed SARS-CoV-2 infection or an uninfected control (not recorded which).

DNA for the CDR3: TGTGCCAGCTCACCAGACAGAAAGAACACTGAAGCTTTCTTT. Amino acids: CASSPDRKNTEAFF. This chain uses TRBV18 with TRBJ1-1; D might be TRBD1 (5 bases). The CDR3 loop spans 14 amino acids. The V end was cut by 2 bases, the J end by 1 base, with 8 bases between. Germline CDR1 reads KGHSH; CDR2 reads LQKENI. Variable domain in full (rest from reference TRBV18 and TRBJ1-1): NAGVMQNPRHLVRRRGQEARLRCSPMKGHSHVYWYRQLPEEGLKFMVYLQKENIIDESGMPKERFSAEFPKEGPSILRIQQVVRGDSAAYFCASSPDRKNTEAFFGQGTRLTVV.